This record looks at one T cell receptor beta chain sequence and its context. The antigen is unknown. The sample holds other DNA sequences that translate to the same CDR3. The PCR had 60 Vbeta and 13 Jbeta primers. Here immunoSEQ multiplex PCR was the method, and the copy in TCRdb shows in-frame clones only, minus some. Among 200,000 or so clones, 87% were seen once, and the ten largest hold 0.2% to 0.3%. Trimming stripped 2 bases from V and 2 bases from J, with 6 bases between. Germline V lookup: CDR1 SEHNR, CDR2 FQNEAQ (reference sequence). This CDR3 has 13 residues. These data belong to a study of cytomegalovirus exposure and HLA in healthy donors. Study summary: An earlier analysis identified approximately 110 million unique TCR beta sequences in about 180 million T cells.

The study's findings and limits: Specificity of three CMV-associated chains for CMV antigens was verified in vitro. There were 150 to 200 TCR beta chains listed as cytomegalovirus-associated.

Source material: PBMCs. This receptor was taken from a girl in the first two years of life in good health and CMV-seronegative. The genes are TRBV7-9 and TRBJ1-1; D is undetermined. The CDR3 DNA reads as TGTGCCAGCAGCTTACGAGGAAACACTGAAGCTTTCTTT. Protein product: CASSLRGNTEAFF.